Following are 14 T cell receptor beta chains from one sample sequenced in a study of shared clonotypes between healthy human individuals. Repertoires were generated with immunoSEQ multiplex PCR, while TCRdb's copy carries only in-frame clones and drops some. This table holds 1 million to 1.2 million clones, approximately 80% found once. Sequencing was done on a sample of memory CD4+ T cells from PBMCs. The subset here: CD45RA-negative fraction. Receptor source: a man aged 18 to 35 in good health. Some clones in this sample may be carry-over from other donors' samples.

The chain combines TRBV2 with TRBJ1-5; tentative D call: TRBD1 (5 bases). V was clipped by 2 bases and J by 5 bases, with 10 bases between them. The CDR3 loop spans 14 amino acids. Germline V gene sequence: CDR1 SNHLY, CDR2 FYNNEI. CDR3 loop: CASSEWGKDQPQHF. CDR3 bases: TGTGCCAGCAGTGAATGGGGGAAGGATCAGCCCCAGCATTTT.

V is TRBV28 and J is TRBJ2-3; D not certain. Germline-derived CDR1 and CDR2 are MDHEN and SYDVKM. The CDR3 consists of 13 residues. The V gene lost 4 bases and the J gene lost 2 bases, with 7 bases spanning the gap. Written as DNA, the CDR3 is TGTGCCAGCAGTTCAGATTACACAGATACGCAGTATTTT. Amino acids: CASSSDYTDTQYF. Based on the CDR3 plus reference TRBV28 and TRBJ2-3, the full variable domain is DVKVTQSSRYLVKRTGEKVFLECVQDMDHENMFWYRQDPGLGLRLIYFSYDVKMKEKGDIPEGYSVSREKKERFSLILESASTNQTSMYLCASSSDYTDTQYFGPGTRLTVL.

The genes are TRBV2 and TRBJ2-3, with TRBD2 identical over 13 bases. Per germline, CDR1 SNHLY and CDR2 FYNNEI. The CDR3 covers 16 residues. Germline trimming cut 6 bases from V and 4 bases from J; bases unmatched to any gene: 7. The CDR3 sequence is CASRPGTSGNADTQYF. The CDR3 DNA is TGTGCCAGCAGACCAGGGACTAGCGGGAACGCAGATACGCAGTATTTT. Using reference TRBV2 and TRBJ2-3 for the parts outside the CDR3, the full variable domain is EPEVTQTPSHQVTQMGQEVILRCVPISNHLYFYWYRQILGQKVEFLVSFYNNEISEKSEIFDDQFSVERPDGSNFTLKIRSTKLEDSAMYFCASRPGTSGNADTQYFGPGTRLTVL.

The chain links TRBV10-3 to TRBJ2-5, with D possibly matching TRBD2 (5 bases). V was clipped by 2 bases and J by 5 bases, with 9 bases between them. The length of the CDR3 is 13 residues. Germline V gene sequence: CDR1 ENHRY, CDR2 SYGVKD. The CDR3 loop is CAISEAREETQYF. The CDR3 DNA is TGTGCCATCAGTGAGGCTAGGGAGGAGACCCAGTACTTC.

The chain combines TRBV5-1 with TRBJ1-1, with a weak D call TRBD1 (5 bases). Germline CDR1 SGHRS, CDR2 YFSETQ. The CDR3 has 15 amino acids. Between the trimmed V and J ends, which lost 0 bases and 8 bases, there was a span of 17 bases. CDR3 in DNA: TGCGCCAGCAGCTTGGAAACACAGGTGGTCGCGGAAGCTTTCTTT. Protein: CASSLETQVVAEAFF.

V is TRBV21-1 and J is TRBJ2-7; the D segment call TRBD2 is taken from the table without a DNA check. TRBV21-1 is a pseudogene. CDR3 length: 14 amino acids. This CDR3 is CASQTTRSEYEQYF. DNA for the CDR3: TGTGCCAGCCAGACTACCCGATCGGAATACGAGCAGTACTTC.

CDR3 DNA: TGTGCCAGCAGCTCCGACAGGGGGCCTGGAAACACCATATATTTT. This translates into CASSSDRGPGNTIYF. V usage is TRBV5-4 and J usage is TRBJ1-3; 10 bases fit TRBD1. CDR3 length equals 15 residues. CDR1 and CDR2 (germline): SGHNT, YYREEE (reference sequence). V dropped 3 bases and J dropped 2; count of bases not matched to a gene: 2.

Comments on this clone: Additional DNA sequences in this sample encode the identical CDR3. This chain uses TRBV11-2 with TRBJ1-3, with D unresolved. The germline V and J ends were trimmed by 1 base and 0 bases, with 4 bases remaining between them. Germline loops: CDR1 SGHAT, CDR2 FQNNGV. The CDR3 is 14 residues long. This chain's CDR3 is CASSLVSSGNTIYF. Written as DNA, the CDR3 is TGTGCCAGCAGCTTAGTGAGCTCTGGAAACACCATATATTTT.

This clone was seen at least ten times. This sequence joins TRBV4-2 and TRBJ2-1, with TRBD2 matching over 8 bases. There are 15 residues in the CDR3. Germline V gene lookup returns CDR1 LGHNA and CDR2 YNFKEQ. V shed 0 bases and J 15 bases; nucleotides not matched to a gene: 13. The CDR3 protein is CASSQEHGRAWIPFF. Written as DNA, the CDR3 is TGTGCCAGCAGCCAAGAACACGGGAGGGCTTGGATACCGTTCTTC.

This clone was detected once. The V gene is TRBV5-1, the J gene TRBJ2-3, with D perhaps matching TRBD1 (6 bases). Trimming cost V 3 bases and J 4 bases, with 12 bases left between them. This CDR3 region has 14 residues. Germline V gene lookup returns CDR1 SGHRS and CDR2 YFSETQ. The CDR3 sequence: CASSSAQGPDTQYF. CDR3 sequence (DNA): TGCGCCAGCAGCTCCGCCCAGGGGCCAGATACGCAGTATTTT.

This clone was seen more than once but under ten times. The rearrangement joins TRBV28 to TRBJ1-3; D gene uncertain. The CDR3 is 15 amino acids. Germline CDR1 reads MDHEN; CDR2 reads SYDVKM. V lost 1 base, J lost 3 bases, and 10 bases lay in between. The CDR3 DNA is TGTGCCAGCAGTTTATTAGGGAGAGGTGGAAACACCATATATTTT. It codes for CASSLLGRGGNTIYF.

The chain joins TRBV2 to TRBJ2-1; D may match TRBD1 or TRBD2 (5 bases each). The V end lost 6 bases, the J end lost 2 bases, and 14 bases lay between the germline ends. The germline V gene encodes CDR1 SNHLY and CDR2 FYNNEI. The CDR3 contains 15 residues. CDR3 in amino acids: CASRRGTITYNEQFF. CDR3 bases: TGTGCCAGCAGGCGAGGGACCATAACCTACAATGAGCAGTTCTTC. Complete variable domain (other parts from reference TRBV2 and TRBJ2-1): EPEVTQTPSHQVTQMGQEVILRCVPISNHLYFYWYRQILGQKVEFLVSFYNNEISEKSEIFDDQFSVERPDGSNFTLKIRSTKLEDSAMYFCASRRGTITYNEQFFGPGTRLTVL.

This clone was seen a few times. The junction departs from the called germline gene at one end, perhaps through a read error. The chain couples TRBV5-4 to TRBJ2-7; TRBD2 aligns across 11 bases. The length of the CDR3 is 13 residues. Germline V gene lookup returns CDR1 SGHNT and CDR2 YYREEE (reference sequence). The CDR3: CASSLWTSGLLDF. The CDR3 region has the DNA TGTGCCAGCAGCTTGTGGACTAGCGGGTTGCTAGACTTC.

The chain employs TRBV5-1 and TRBJ2-5; D is perhaps TRBD2 (6 bases). Trimming took off 7 bases at V and 2 bases at J, with 12 bases between the two ends. Looked up from germline, CDR1 is SGHRS and CDR2 is YFSETQ. This CDR3 has 13 residues. The DNA for the CDR3 is TGCGCCAGCGGCGGGACCAATCAAGAGACCCAGTACTTC. Protein sequence: CASGGTNQETQYF.